The clone carrying this T cell receptor (beta chain) was seen only once. The data were obtained in a study of PD-L1 blockade in urothelial cancer. The time point was: peripheral blood 6 weeks after treatment start. There are 15 residues in the CDR3. V was trimmed by 6 bases and J by 3 bases, leaving 18 bases between them. CDR1 and CDR2 from the germline V gene are MGHRA and YSYEKL. Sequencing was performed with immunoSEQ multiplex PCR; in TCRdb, only in-frame clones are kept and a portion is missing. This sample has more than 90,000 clones, with 91% found just once. This TCR was recovered from a man in his 60s with urothelial cancer. Sample: PBMCs, taken around atezolizumab (anti-PD-L1) treatment. The rearrangement uses TRBV4-1 and TRBJ2-7, with D perhaps matching TRBD1 (6 bases). The CDR3 sequence: CASRGYRDFGYEQYF. CDR3 sequence (DNA): TGCGCCAGCAGGGGCTACAGGGATTTCGGCTACGAGCAGTACTTC.